This T cell receptor (beta chain) is drawn from a study of cytomegalovirus exposure and HLA in healthy donors. Overall study results and limits: Roughly even sequencing depth across donors was the assumption behind the presence/absence analyses. Cytomegalovirus association was listed for 164 TCR beta chains.

PCR involved 60 Vbeta and 13 Jbeta primers. The protocol was immunoSEQ multiplex PCR, while the TCRdb copy is restricted to in-frame clones and leaves out a portion. Among about 160,000 clones listed, around 84% were seen once. This CDR3 is 14 amino acids long. Germline CDR1 reads SGHRS; CDR2 reads YFSETQ. V was pared by 6 bases and J by 9 bases, with 12 bases of the junction left unmatched. Details on this clone: Its antigen remains unknown.

Specimen: PBMCs. The sequence came from a male donor in good health and CMV-seropositive. The V and J genes are TRBV5-1 and TRBJ2-1; 7 bases are shared with TRBD2. CDR3 sequence: CASTRLAASGEQFF. The CDR3 DNA reads as TGCGCCAGCACTAGACTAGCAGCGTCGGGTGAGCAGTTCTTC.